The source of this T cell receptor beta chain is a study of blood T cells in healthy people across ages. Study results and caveats: Total diversity from one million sequenced T cells was likely underestimated.

The CDR3 has 14 residues. The ends lost 1 base at V and 1 base at J; junction bases unmatched: 2. CDR1 DFQATT and CDR2 SNEGSKA come from the germline V gene (reference sequence). Remarks on this clonotype: Its antigen is not identified.

The authors ran a second PCR of about 7 to 12 cycles using a sample-barcoded 5' primer and a J-beta primer mix. TCRdb reprocessed the 5' RACE reads with MiXCR, giving one entry per CDR3 protein. The data show around 990,000 distinct CDR3 sequences, with under 40% seen just once and around 13% held by the top ten. The clonotype comes from a man between 18 and 35 years old in good health. Sequenced: blood. V and J are TRBV20-1 and TRBJ1-1, with 8 positions matching TRBD1. The CDR3 nucleotides read TGCAGTGCTAGAGCCGGGACAGGGAACACTGAAGCTTTCTTT. Its translation: CSARAGTGNTEAFF.